The rows below give T cell receptor beta chains drawn from one sample of a study of shared clonotypes between healthy human individuals. Clones were read by immunoSEQ multiplex PCR, and TCRdb kept only the in-frame ones, dropping some. The data contain about 980,000 clones, over 60% of them singletons. The sample was memory CD4+ T cells sorted from blood. These receptors all stem from a man aged 18 to 29 in good health. CDR3s include the opening cysteine and the closing phenylalanine or tryptophan. D genes are given only for firm matches. Where a row states a size, it is once, few, many or the class of an expanded clone; other rows omit it.

clone size,V gene,J gene,D gene,CDR3 protein,CDR3 DNA
.,TRBV6-1,TRBJ1-2,TRBD1,CASAGTAYYGYTF,TGTGCCAGCGCGGGGACAGCCTACTATGGCTACACCTTC
.,TRBV6-6,TRBJ2-7,.,CASRPGGRKYEQYF,TGTGCCAGCAGACCAGGTGGGAGAAAATACGAGCAGTACTTC
.,TRBV5-4,TRBJ1-1,TRBD1,CASSSGQEILNTEAFF,TGTGCCAGCAGCTCGGGACAGGAGATATTGAACACTGAAGCTTTCTTT
.,TRBV4-1,TRBJ2-1,.,CASSHPVSYNEQFF,TGCGCCAGCAGCCATCCCGTTTCCTACAATGAGCAGTTCTTC
.,TRBV25-1,TRBJ2-2,.,CASSRSGELFF,TGTGCCAGCAGTCGGTCCGGGGAGCTGTTTTTT
.,TRBV7-9,TRBJ1-1,.,CASSPRQLMVTEAFF,TGTGCCAGCAGCCCCCGACAGCTAATGGTAACTGAAGCTTTCTTT
.,TRBV6-1,TRBJ1-4,TRBD1,CASSGTAPNEKLFF,TGTGCCAGCAGCGGGACAGCCCCTAATGAAAAACTGTTTTTT
.,TRBV19,TRBJ1-6,TRBD1,CASSNAGGGSPLHF,TGTGCCAGTAGTAACGCAGGGGGAGGGTCACCCCTCCACTTT
.,TRBV6-5,TRBJ2-1,.,CASRRDVANNEQFF,TGTGCCAGCAGACGGGACGTAGCTAACAATGAGCAGTTCTTC
few,TRBV5-4,TRBJ2-1,TRBD1,CASSLGDRGSSYNEQFF,TGTGCCAGCAGCTTGGGGGACAGGGGGAGCTCCTACAATGAGCAGTTCTTC
.,TRBV19,TRBJ2-1,TRBD2,CASSLTSVSRNEQFF,TGTGCCAGTAGCCTGACTAGCGTGAGTAGGAATGAGCAGTTCTTC
.,TRBV10-3,TRBJ2-5,TRBD1,CAISEFKRQGAGETQYF,TGTGCCATCAGTGAGTTTAAGCGACAGGGGGCTGGGGAGACCCAGTACTTC
.,TRBV6-1,TRBJ1-1,TRBD1,CASPEGASGTEAFF,TGTGCCAGCCCCGAGGGGGCGAGCGGCACTGAAGCTTTCTTT
.,TRBV4-2,TRBJ1-2,TRBD1,CASSQGKTGGGGYTF,TGTGCCAGCAGCCAAGGGAAGACAGGGGGCGGAGGCTACACCTTC
.,TRBV18,TRBJ2-7,.,CASSPTMQLEQYF,TGTGCCAGCTCACCAACGATGCAGCTCGAGCAGTACTTC
.,TRBV28,TRBJ1-2,TRBD1,CASSVSTGGSGYTF,TGTGCCAGCAGTGTATCAACAGGGGGCTCTGGCTACACCTTC
.,TRBV6-6,TRBJ2-3,.,CASSTTDTQYF,TGTGCCAGCAGTACGACAGATACGCAGTATTTT
few,TRBV5-4,TRBJ1-6,TRBD1,CASSLDRGMASPLHF,TGTGCCAGCAGCTTGGACAGGGGAATGGCTTCACCCCTCCACTTT
.,TRBV11-3,TRBJ2-5,.,CASSSSGTWGETQYF,TGTGCCAGCAGCTCCTCCGGGACCTGGGGGGAGACCCAGTACTTC
.,TRBV11-2,TRBJ2-3,TRBD2,CASRPIAGGPNTQYF,TGTGCCAGCAGACCCATAGCGGGAGGGCCAAATACGCAGTATTTT
.,TRBV6-5,TRBJ1-1,TRBD1,CASSPHRGGVAEAFF,TGTGCCAGCAGTCCTCACAGGGGTGGGGTCGCTGAAGCTTTCTTT
many,TRBV19,TRBJ2-7,TRBD2,CASSNSGTRSEQYF,TGTGCCAGTAGTAACTCCGGGACTAGGAGCGAGCAGTACTTC
few,TRBV5-4,TRBJ2-1,.,CASSPLNAASSYNEQFF,TGTGCCAGCAGCCCGCTTAATGCGGCAAGCTCCTACAATGAGCAGTTCTTC
.,TRBV5-4,TRBJ1-1,.,CASSSRASQVLSEAFF,TGTGCCAGCAGCTCTAGAGCGTCTCAGGTTTTGAGCGAAGCTTTCTTT
.,TRBV9,TRBJ2-2,.,CASSRRSNTGELFF,TGTGCCAGCAGTAGACGATCTAACACCGGGGAGCTGTTTTTT
.,TRBV5-1,TRBJ1-3,.,CASSLGQHLGNTIYF,TGCGCCAGCAGTCTGGGACAACACCTCGGAAACACCATATATTTT
.,TRBV4-3,TRBJ2-3,.,CASSQGSRHDTDTQYF,TGCGCCAGCAGCCAAGGTAGTCGACATGACACAGATACGCAGTATTTT
.,TRBV7-9,TRBJ1-2,.,CASSLNSLNYGYTF,TGTGCCAGCAGCCTAAACAGCTTAAACTATGGCTACACCTTC
.,TRBV7-2,TRBJ1-4,.,CASSLGGAANEKLFF,TGTGCCAGCAGCTTAGGGGGTGCAGCTAATGAAAAACTGTTTTTT
few,TRBV6-6,TRBJ2-5,.,CASSQFQQGETQYF,TGTGCCAGCAGCCAGTTCCAGCAAGGGGAGACCCAGTACTTC
once,TRBV6-6,TRBJ1-3,.,CASSYTSGNTIYF,TGTGCCAGCAGTTACACTTCTGGAAACACCATATATTTT
many,TRBV5-4,TRBJ2-1,TRBD1,CASGDRGSGNEQFF,TGTGCCAGCGGAGACAGGGGTTCCGGCAATGAGCAGTTCTTC
few,TRBV7-9,TRBJ1-1,.,CASMFTGQNTEAFF,TGTGCCAGCATGTTCACAGGGCAGAACACTGAAGCTTTCTTT
few,TRBV4-3,TRBJ2-3,.,CASSQVTRDPRDTQYF,TGCGCCAGCAGCCAAGTAACCAGAGACCCCCGGGATACGCAGTATTTT
.,TRBV6-5,TRBJ1-1,.,CASRPTRNTEAFF,TGTGCCAGCAGGCCCACACGGAACACTGAAGCTTTCTTT
.,TRBV19,TRBJ2-7,.,CASSINPPGVSEQYF,TGTGCCAGTAGTATAAATCCCCCGGGAGTAAGCGAGCAGTACTTC
.,TRBV6-5,TRBJ2-7,.,CASSPGGIDEQYF,TGTGCCAGCAGTCCTGGGGGTATTGACGAGCAGTACTTC
.,TRBV6-5,TRBJ1-2,TRBD1,CASSGGGDGYTF,TGTGCCAGCAGTGGAGGGGGCGACGGCTACACCTTC
.,TRBV5-4,TRBJ2-6,.,CASSLKGTSGANVLTF,TGTGCCAGCAGCTTGAAGGGAACCTCTGGGGCCAACGTCCTGACTTTC
.,TRBV5-1,TRBJ2-7,TRBD2,CASSFSSGNYEQYF,TGCGCCAGCAGCTTTAGTAGCGGGAACTACGAGCAGTACTTC
.,TRBV11-2,TRBJ1-2,.,CASSRGRSNYGYTF,TGTGCCAGCAGCCGAGGTCGCTCGAACTATGGCTACACCTTC
few,TRBV28,TRBJ1-2,.,CASRISGSYGYTF,TGTGCCAGCCGTATAAGCGGCTCCTATGGCTACACCTTC